This T cell receptor (beta chain) was documented in a study of beta chain features in type 1 diabetes. CDR3 length equals 16 residues. The V gene's germline CDR1 is SEHNR and CDR2 FQNEAQ (reference sequence). Trimming stripped 4 bases from V and 0 bases from J, with 15 bases between. General study findings and limits: When Type 1 diabetes patients were examined, their TCRB CDR3s proved moderately but significantly shorter in all four CD4+ subsets. cDNA sequencing could over-represent cells with high TCR expression. It was among patients, rather than healthy donors, that naive, central memory and Treg TCRB repertoires appeared more similar.

A few counts support this clone. Its antigen is undetermined. The isolated RNA, all of it, was reverse transcribed, so expressed TCRB transcripts were what got sequenced. An average of around 3.5 million reads was obtained for naive, central memory and regulatory T cell samples. The assay was immunoSEQ multiplex PCR, and TCRdb's table has in-frame clones only and misses some. The sample holds roughly 700,000 clones; 13% are singletons and the top ten take 0.02% to 0.025%. Each population that was sorted was more than 98% pure. Sequenced material: naive CD4+ T cells from blood. This TCR was sampled from a man aged 18-30 years with type 1 diabetes. The chain recombines TRBV7-9 with TRBJ1-2; tentative D call: TRBD1 (5 bases). Here the CDR3 reads CASSSSGAPTNYGYTF. In DNA form, the CDR3 reads TGTGCCAGCAGCTCCAGTGGGGCGCCGACTAACTATGGCTACACCTTC. Combining the CDR3 with reference TRBV7-9 and TRBJ1-2 gives the whole variable domain DTGVSQNPRHKITKRGQNVTFRCDPISEHNRLYWYRQTLGQGPEFLTYFQNEAQLEKSRLLSDRFSAERPKGSFSTLEIQRTEQGDSAMYLCASSSSGAPTNYGYTFGSGTRLTVV.